A single sample is the source of the 24 T cell receptor beta chains below, sequenced in a study of T cells in women clearing cervical HPV infection. The table came from immunoSEQ multiplex PCR; TCRdb's copy has only in-frame clones and leaves some out. The specimen's table records 40,000 or so clones. The material sequenced was blood buffy coat. These receptors all stem from a woman between 18 and 70 years old with a cervical HPV16 infection that either progressed to CIN3+ or cleared (not recorded which).

About this clone: The CDR3 end is not reached by the read, which stops 3 residues before it; the germline J gene fills it in. This chain links TRBV30 with TRBJ1-2; 10 bases map to TRBD1. Germline CDR1 is GTSNPN and CDR2 is SVGIG (reference sequence). The CDR3 runs to 14 residues. This CDR3 reads CAWVPGQGIYDYTF. Partial CDR3 DNA: TGTGCCTGGGTACCGGGACAGGGGATCTACGAC.

On this clone: The CDR3 end is not reached by the read, which stops 3 residues before it; the germline J gene fills it in. V and J are TRBV7-9 and TRBJ2-4; the D gene is possibly TRBD1 (6 bases). The CDR3 spans 15 residues. CDR1 and CDR2 from the germline V gene are SEHNR and FQNEAQ (reference sequence). CDR3 DNA, as far as it was read: TGTGCCAGCAGCTTAGGGCTGGGGACAAACTATGGT. It yields the protein CASSLGLGTNYG. The whole CDR3 region reads CASSLGLGTNYGQYF.

About this clone: The CDR3 extends 3 residues past the end of the read, so its final part is completed from the germline J gene. The J gene is TRBJ2-5, the V gene TRBV19; 10 nucleotides line up with TRBD1. Germline CDR1 is LNHDA and CDR2 is SQIVND (reference sequence). There are 15 residues in the CDR3. After removal of 3 bases from V and 0 bases from J, the junction contained 1 base not matched to a gene. This chain's CDR3 is CASSMDRGYQETQYF. The DNA read from the CDR3 is TGTGCCAGTAGTATGGACAGGGGGTACCAAGAGACC.

Concerning this clone: The read gets to within 3 residues of the CDR3 end, and the germline J gene fills in the rest. This chain joins TRBV19 and TRBJ2-2; 7 positions match TRBD1. The CDR3 runs 15 residues. From germline, CDR1 is LNHDA and CDR2 SQIVND (reference sequence). The sequenced part of the CDR3 DNA is TGTGCCAGTAGTTTGACAGGGTCAACTAATGAAAAG. It translates to CASSLTGSTNEK. The entire CDR3 protein reads CASSLTGSTNEKLFF.

Concerning this clone: Sequencing ends 3 residues short of the CDR3 end; the germline J gene provides the rest. V gene TRBV10-1 combines with J gene TRBJ2-7; D might be TRBD1 (5 bases). V was cut by 4 bases and J by 6 bases, with 10 bases left in between. Germline CDR1 and CDR2: WNHNN and SYGVQD (reference sequence). The CDR3 loop spans 12 amino acids. The sequenced part of the CDR3 DNA is TGCGCCAGCAGTGGGACAATCGGCGAG. Its translation is CASSGTIGE. The whole CDR3 region reads CASSGTIGEQYF.

Remarks on this clone: The read ends 3 residues shy of where the CDR3 ends; the end is completed using the germline J gene. V gene TRBV7-3 combines with J gene TRBJ2-5; 10 nucleotides match TRBD2. Trimming took 4 bases from V and 2 from J; bases not matched to a gene: 7. Germline-derived CDR1 and CDR2 are SGHTA and FQGTGA. This CDR3 is 16 amino acids long. CDR3 protein: CASSSGLAEGQETQYF. The sequenced part of the CDR3 DNA is TGTGCCAGCAGCTCTGGACTAGCGGAAGGACAAGAGACC.

A note on this clone: The CDR3 end is not reached by the read, which stops 3 residues before it; the germline J gene fills it in. The rearrangement uses TRBV19 and TRBJ1-2; D unclear. CDR1 and CDR2 from the germline V gene are LNHDA and SQIVND (reference sequence). The CDR3 has 15 residues. V was clipped by 4 bases and J by 4 bases, with 16 bases between them. The CDR3 sequence is CASSTLDSNPYGYTF. Partial CDR3 DNA: TGTGCCAGTAGTACCCTGGACTCTAACCCCTATGGC.

A remark on this clone: The read ends 3 residues early relative to the CDR3; the germline J gene fills the gap. The chain has TRBV29-1 and TRBJ2-4; TRBD2 aligns across 7 bases. The CDR3 contains 12 residues. From germline, CDR1 is SQVTM and CDR2 ANQGSEA. CDR3 DNA (partial): TGCAGCGTTGAAGAAGGGGACTATGGT. This translates into CSVEEGDYG. The CDR3, in full, reads CSVEEGDYGQYF.

CDR3 in amino acids: CASIGGARPHEQFF. The sequenced CDR3 bases are TGTGCCAGCATCGGTGGGGCCCGTCCCCATGAG. The chain has TRBV11-2 and TRBJ2-1; possible D gene TRBD1, 5 bases. The read finishes 3 residues shy of the CDR3 end, and the germline J gene is used to complete it. V gave up 7 bases and J gave up 8 bases, with 18 bases separating them. Germline lookup yields CDR1 SGHAT and CDR2 FQNNGV. The CDR3 has 14 amino acids.

About this clone: The read is 3 residues too short to cover the CDR3 end, so that end is filled in from the germline J gene. The V call is TRBV5-1, the J call TRBJ2-7; a possible D gene is TRBD1 (6 bases). The CDR3 sequence is 14 residues long. The V gene's germline CDR1 is SGHRS and CDR2 YFSETQ. V lost 4 bases and J lost 5, with 16 bases in between. The part of the CDR3 DNA that was read is TGCGCCAGCAGCGAGGGGCAGGGGATCAACGAG. Translating it yields CASSEGQGINE. The entire CDR3 protein is CASSEGQGINEQYF.

Worth noting for this clone: Sequencing ends 3 residues short of the CDR3 end; the germline J gene provides the rest. This chain uses TRBV10-2 with TRBJ2-3; 7 bases align to TRBD2. V lost 4 bases and J lost 7; bases outside the gene matches: 11. This CDR3 is 15 amino acids long. Germline V gives CDR1 WSHSY, CDR2 SAAADI. This chain's CDR3 is CASSAGGNSGNTQYF. The part of the CDR3 DNA that was read is TGCGCCAGCAGTGCCGGGGGGAATAGCGGTAATACG.

As regards this clone: The missing CDR3 end, 3 residues past where the read stops, is filled in from the germline J gene. The J gene is TRBJ2-3, the V gene TRBV5-4; 11 bases agree with TRBD1. This CDR3 has 16 amino acids. CDR1 SGHNT and CDR2 YYREEE come from the germline V gene (reference sequence). V gave up 0 bases and J gave up 6 bases; unmatched junction bases: 6. The covered CDR3 bases are TGTGCCAGCAGCTTGGAGCCGGACAGGGGGCCGGATACG. Translated, it gives CASSLEPDRGPDT. The CDR3 as a whole reads CASSLEPDRGPDTQYF. Using reference TRBV5-4 and TRBJ2-3 for the parts outside the CDR3, the full variable domain is ETGVTQSPTHLIKTRGQQVTLRCSSQSGHNTVSWYQQALGQGPQFIFQYYREEENGRGNFPPRFSGLQFPNYSSELNVNALELDDSALYLCASSLEPDRGPDTQYFGPGTRLTVL.

CDR3 loop: CASSGTGNHEQFF. CDR3 bases read: TGCGCCAGCAGCGGGACAGGGAACCATGAG. The J gene is TRBJ2-1, the V gene TRBV5-1; TRBD1 matches 9 bases. Coverage ceases 3 residues before the CDR3 finishes, and the germline J gene fills in the end. Germline loops: CDR1 SGHRS, CDR2 YFSETQ. Trimming cost V 4 bases and J 8 bases; bases outside gene matches: 4. The CDR3 has 13 amino acids.

For this clone: The CDR3 end lies 3 residues beyond the end of the read and is filled in from the germline J gene. The V and J genes are TRBV7-9 and TRBJ2-7, with D possibly TRBD1 on 5 matching bases. Trimming stripped 5 bases from V and 2 bases from J, with 16 bases between. The CDR3 has 15 residues. CDR1 SEHNR and CDR2 FQNEAQ come from the germline V gene (reference sequence). This CDR3 reads CASSLTRVETYEQYF. The DNA read from the CDR3 is TGTGCCAGCAGCCTAACCAGGGTGGAGACCTACGAG.

CDR3 DNA (partial): TGTGCCACCAGCCGTTCGAGGCAGAATCCCCACGAG. It translates to CATSRSRQNPHE. The entire CDR3 protein reads CATSRSRQNPHEQYF. The gene calls are TRBV15 and TRBJ2-7; D gene ambiguous. The observed sequence ends 3 residues before the CDR3 terminus, with the missing tail filled in from the germline J gene. The germline CDR1 and CDR2 sequences are LNHNV and YYDKDF (reference sequence). This CDR3 is 15 amino acids long. V dropped 5 bases and J dropped 5 bases, with 19 bases sitting between them.

As regards this clone: The sequence runs out 3 residues before the end of the CDR3; the remainder is reconstructed from the germline J gene. This chain uses TRBV19 with TRBJ1-4; tentative D call: TRBD1 (5 bases). The V end was cut by 7 bases, the J end by 4 bases, with 19 bases between. CDR1 LNHDA and CDR2 SQIVND come from the germline V gene (reference sequence). There are 16 residues in the CDR3. The DNA read from the CDR3 is TGTGCCAGTATAGGTGGTTGGGGCAGCCATAATGAAAAA. Translated, it gives CASIGGWGSHNEK. The CDR3 reads in full as CASIGGWGSHNEKLFF.

Note on this clone: The observed sequence ends 3 residues before the CDR3 terminus, with the missing tail filled in from the germline J gene. The chain has TRBV4-1 and TRBJ2-3; D unclear. Trimming took off 4 bases at V and 1 base at J, with 12 bases between the two ends. The CDR3 sequence is 15 residues long. Germline CDR1 and CDR2: MGHRA and YSYEKL. Partial CDR3 DNA: TGCGCCAGCAGCCCCCCTCTTCCGGGCACAGATACG. Translating gives CASSPPLPGTDT. The full-length CDR3 reads as CASSPPLPGTDTQYF.

Note on this clone: The read halts 3 residues ahead of the CDR3 end, with the missing end drawn from the germline J gene. The chain combines TRBV19 with TRBJ1-1, with D uncertain. Germline CDR1 LNHDA, CDR2 SQIVND (reference sequence). The CDR3 loop spans 14 amino acids. Trimming removed 1 base at V and 4 bases at J, with 10 bases between. The CDR3 here is CASSIGRRGTEAFF. CDR3 DNA (partial): TGTGCCAGTAGTATAGGTCGTCGGGGCACTGAA.

Of note for this clone: The missing CDR3 end, 3 residues past where the read stops, is filled in from the germline J gene. J is TRBJ2-3 and V is TRBV28, with D maybe TRBD2 (6 bases). CDR3 length: 15 residues. Germline CDR1 MDHEN, CDR2 SYDVKM. V was shortened by 6 bases and J by 2 bases, with 15 bases between the two germline ends. The CDR3 is CASSQLAPNTDTQYF. The part of the CDR3 DNA that was read is TGTGCCAGCAGCCAACTAGCTCCTAACACAGATACG.

A note on this clone: With the read ending 3 residues before the CDR3 end, the germline J gene is used to fill in that end. This chain connects TRBV20-1 to TRBJ2-3, with D possibly matching TRBD1 (6 bases). The CDR3 is 14 amino acids. Between the trimmed V and J ends, which lost 1 base and 2 bases, there was a span of 10 bases. Germline V CDR1 and CDR2: DFQATT, SNEGSKA (reference sequence). The CDR3 sequence: CSARGGTPTDTQYF. Incomplete CDR3 DNA: TGCAGTGCTAGAGGAGGGACACCCACAGATACG.

As to this clone: Read data end 3 residues before the CDR3 end; the end is taken from the germline J gene. The chain combines TRBV29-1 with TRBJ1-1, with no clear D. The V end lost 6 bases, the J end lost 3 bases, and 14 bases lay between the germline ends. The CDR3 is 13 amino acids. Germline V gene sequence: CDR1 SQVTM, CDR2 ANQGSEA. CDR3 bases read: TGCAGCGTCCCAAGGAACAGCTACACTGAA. This encodes CSVPRNSYTE. The complete CDR3 protein is CSVPRNSYTEAFF.

With respect to this clone: The CDR3 end lies 3 residues beyond the end of the read and is filled in from the germline J gene. V and J are TRBV30 and TRBJ1-4; possible D gene TRBD1, 6 bases. V lost 3 bases, J lost 5 bases, and 13 bases lay in between. The CDR3 is made up of 14 amino acids. Germline V CDR1 and CDR2: GTSNPN, SVGIG (reference sequence). CDR3 DNA (partial): TGTGCCTGGAGCTCAGGGGACCCGAATGAAAAA. It codes for CAWSSGDPNEK. Given in full, the CDR3 is CAWSSGDPNEKLFF.

Concerning this clone: The read ends 3 residues before the CDR3 terminus; that terminus is restored from the germline J gene. This sequence joins TRBV7-6 and TRBJ2-3; D is perhaps TRBD2 (6 bases). There are 15 residues in the CDR3. The germline CDR1 and CDR2 sequences are SGHVS and FNYEAQ. The CDR3: CASSLGGVPGETQYF. The covered CDR3 bases are TGTGCCAGCAGCTTAGGGGGGGTCCCAGGAGAGACG.

On this clone itself: From the germline J gene comes the end of the CDR3, since the read stops 3 residues before it. The gene calls are TRBV20-1 and TRBJ2-3; 9 nucleotides align to TRBD2. CDR1 is DFQATT, CDR2 SNEGSKA, per germline (reference sequence). The V and J ends lost 5 bases and 0 bases, in that order; junction bases with no gene match: 3. The CDR3 has 14 residues. CDR3 region: CSAARGGSTDTQYF. CDR3 bases read: TGCAGTGCTGCGCGGGGGGGCAGCACAGATACG.